This is a list of T cell receptor beta chains from one sample in a study of patients and donors after allogeneic stem cell transplantation. TCRdb reprocessed the RT-PCR reads with MiXCR, giving one entry per CDR3 protein. Altogether about 200,000 distinct CDR3 sequences are present, around two fifths being singletons, with the ten largest covering around 35%. The sequenced sample was blood, either unsorted or a sorted T cell fraction (not recorded which). The receptors derive from a human donor who was either an allogeneic HSCT recipient or a stem cell or donor lymphocyte infusion donor (not recorded which). It is not recorded whose cells these are; they may come from a transplant donor. CDR3s include the opening cysteine and the closing phenylalanine or tryptophan. Fields, in order: clone size, D gene, J gene, V gene, CDR3 protein, CDR3 DNA. The D gene is left open where the match is weak. Part of the rows lack a size; the others show once, few, many or a class for expanded clones.

once,NA,TRBJ2-7,TRBV28,CASSSPTRHYEQYF,TGTGCCAGCAGTTCCCCGACTAGACATTACGAGCAGTACTTC
NA,NA,TRBJ2-1,TRBV6-6,CASSYGGVWDEQFF,TGTGCCAGCAGTTATGGCGGGGTATGGGATGAGCAGTTCTTC
few,NA,TRBJ1-1,TRBV7-2,CASSLQRSLGVNTEAFF,TGTGCCAGCAGCTTACAGCGCTCTCTGGGGGTGAACACTGAAGCTTTCTTT
few,NA,TRBJ2-3,TRBV27,CASSLSRVCARCRTDTQYF,TGTGCCAGCAGTTTATCGAGGGTTTGCGCCAGGTGTCGGACAGATACGCAGTATTTT
NA,NA,TRBJ2-5,TRBV5-1,CASSLQGPGVETQYF,TGCGCCAGCAGCTTGCAGGGACCAGGGGTGGAGACCCAGTACTTC
NA,NA,TRBJ2-2,TRBV24-1,CATSDSLLAAGELFF,TGTGCCACCAGTGATTCGTTACTAGCTGCCGGGGAGCTGTTTTTT
NA,NA,TRBJ1-5,TRBV20-1,CSARDPDYSNQPQHF,TGCAGTGCTAGGGACCCCGATTATAGCAATCAGCCCCAGCATTTT
NA,TRBD1,TRBJ2-7,TRBV10-3,CAIADRGPSEQYF,TGTGCCATCGCTGACAGGGGGCCAAGCGAGCAGTACTTC
few,NA,TRBJ1-2,TRBV4-3,CASSQDPQGNYGYTF,TGCGCCAGCAGCCAAGATCCGCAGGGAAACTATGGCTACACCTTC
NA,TRBD1,TRBJ1-4,TRBV25-1,CASSEWGTGPAELFF,TGTGCCAGCAGTGAATGGGGGACAGGACCCGCAGAACTGTTTTTT
few,NA,TRBJ2-6,TRBV5-1,CASSSWVSGANVLTF,TGCGCCAGCAGCTCCTGGGTATCTGGGGCCAACGTCCTGACTTTC
NA,NA,TRBJ1-2,TRBV21-1,CASSRWDLQGYGYTF,TGTGCCAGCAGCAGGTGGGACCTCCAGGGCTATGGCTACACCTTC
few,TRBD2,TRBJ2-1,TRBV2,CASTQRVLAAYNEQFF,TGTGCCAGCACCCAACGGGTTCTAGCGGCCTACAATGAGCAGTTCTTC
NA,NA,TRBJ1-1,TRBV10-3,CAISDGGNTEAFF,TGTGCCATCAGTGATGGCGGGAACACTGAAGCTTTCTTT
few,NA,TRBJ1-5,TRBV12-3/TRBV12-4,CASSTGQPQHF,TGTGCCAGCAGTACCGGCCAGCCCCAGCATTTT
NA,NA,TRBJ1-2,TRBV29-1,CSVDSEGYTF,TGCAGCGTGGACAGTGAAGGCTACACCTTC
NA,NA,TRBJ1-1,TRBV10-2,CATSTGGNTEAFF,TGCGCCACCTCAACGGGGGGGAACACTGAAGCTTTCTTT
few,NA,TRBJ2-4,TRBV6-1,CASSEVRKNIQYF,TGTGCCAGCAGTGAAGTCAGAAAAAACATTCAGTACTTC
NA,NA,TRBJ2-3,TRBV13,CASSQYTDTQYF,TGTGCCAGCAGCCAATACACAGATACGCAGTATTTT
NA,TRBD1,TRBJ2-1,TRBV6-5,CASSLPGQGNEQFF,TGTGCCAGCAGCCTCCCGGGACAGGGTAACGAGCAGTTCTTC
NA,TRBD1,TRBJ1-1,TRBV6-5,CASRGTGWEAEAFF,TGTGCCAGCAGAGGGACAGGGTGGGAGGCTGAAGCTTTCTTT
few,TRBD2,TRBJ2-1,TRBV12-3/TRBV12-4,CASRHRGREEYNEQFF,TGTGCCAGCAGACATAGAGGGCGGGAGGAGTACAATGAGCAGTTCTTC
few,TRBD1,TRBJ1-5,TRBV12-3/TRBV12-4,CASSLSGGGNQPQHF,TGTGCCAGCAGTTTATCAGGGGGCGGCAATCAGCCCCAGCATTTT
NA,NA,TRBJ1-6,TRBV12-3/TRBV12-4,CASSLSRDSPLHF,TGTGCCAGCAGCCTATCCAGAGATTCACCCCTCCACTTT
NA,TRBD2,TRBJ2-5,TRBV2,CASSEIAGGQETQYF,TGTGCCAGCAGTGAAATAGCGGGAGGGCAAGAGACCCAGTACTTC
NA,NA,TRBJ2-2,TRBV7-2,CASSPGGGAFGELFF,TGTGCCAGCAGCCCGGGCGGGGGCGCGTTCGGGGAGCTGTTTTTT
NA,NA,TRBJ2-1,TRBV12-5,CASGFFQRDGYEQFF,TGTGCTAGTGGTTTTTTTCAGAGGGACGGGTATGAGCAGTTCTTC
few,NA,TRBJ1-1,TRBV7-9,CASSLFQTRTEAFF,TGTGCCAGCAGCTTATTCCAAACGCGGACTGAAGCTTTCTTT
NA,TRBD1,TRBJ1-1,TRBV11-2,CASSLRQGVATEAFF,TGTGCCAGCAGCTTACGACAGGGGGTCGCAACTGAAGCTTTCTTT